This T cell receptor beta chain was captured by sequencing in a study of cytomegalovirus exposure and HLA in healthy donors. V was shortened by 2 bases and J by 1 base, with 9 bases between the two germline ends. The CDR3 is made up of 15 amino acids. Looked up from germline, CDR1 is SGHRS and CDR2 is YFSETQ. PCR employed 60 Vbeta and 13 Jbeta primers. Data came from immunoSEQ multiplex PCR; TCRdb stores just in-frame clones and leaves some out. The ten most abundant clones cover about 1.2% of a sample with 150,000 to 200,000 clones. The gene calls are TRBV5-1 and TRBJ2-2; D might be TRBD2 (5 bases). The clonotype comes from a woman aged 55-69 years in good health and CMV-seronegative. Sequencing was carried out using PBMCs. CDR3 amino acids: CASSFEGQNTGELFF. The CDR3 DNA sequence: TGCGCCAGCAGCTTTGAGGGTCAGAACACCGGGGAGCTGTTTTTT.